The 14 T cell receptor beta chains given below trace back to one sample, sequenced in a study of blood T cell repertoires in COVID-19. Assay used: immunoSEQ multiplex PCR; TCRdb lists only in-frame clones, some missing. The profile covers tens of thousands of clones, with 84% appearing a single time and roughly 13% taken by the ten largest. Sequenced material: peripheral blood. The receptors shown here come from a man aged 50-59 years with COVID-19, enrolled during active disease.

This chain links TRBV12-3 or TRBV12-4 with TRBJ2-7, with D unclear. The CDR3 is made up of 11 amino acids. The germline V and J ends were trimmed by 7 bases and 1 base, with 5 bases remaining between them. The CDR3 region has the DNA TGTGCCAGCACCCTTTCCTACGAGCAGTACTTC. Protein product: CASTLSYEQYF.

This chain joins TRBV6-4 and TRBJ2-2; D perhaps matches TRBD1 (6 bases). The CDR3 runs 14 residues. Germline loops: CDR1 MRHNA, CDR2 SNTAGT. The V end lost 7 bases, the J end lost 4 bases, and 13 bases lay between the germline ends. The CDR3 coding sequence is TGTGCCAGCACTCCAACAGGGACCACCGGGGAGCTGTTTTTT. Its translation: CASTPTGTTGELFF.

The gene calls are TRBV5-1 and TRBJ1-1; the match to TRBD1 covers 10 bases. The J segment lost 5 bases and the V segment lost 6 bases, leaving 13 bases of the junction unmatched. Looked up from germline, CDR1 is SGHRS and CDR2 is YFSETQ. The CDR3 runs 16 residues. This chain's CDR3 is CASTVPGQGPGTEAFF. CDR3 bases: TGCGCCAGCACCGTCCCGGGACAGGGGCCGGGGACTGAAGCTTTCTTT. Drawing the rest from reference TRBV5-1 and TRBJ1-1, the complete variable domain is KAGVTQTPRYLIKTRGQQVTLSCSPISGHRSVSWYQQTPGQGLQFLFEYFSETQRNKGNFPGRFSGRQFSNSRSEMNVSTLELGDSALYLCASTVPGQGPGTEAFFGQGTRLTVV.

V is TRBV11-2 and J is TRBJ2-1; 8 nucleotides align to TRBD2. Germline lookup yields CDR1 SGHAT and CDR2 FQNNGV. With V trimmed by 5 bases and J by 9 bases, 3 bases remained unmatched. The CDR3 has 12 amino acids. This chain's CDR3 is CASSPGGGEQFF. The CDR3 DNA reads TGTGCCAGCAGCCCCGGGGGGGGTGAGCAGTTCTTC.

J is TRBJ2-3 and V is TRBV5-1; 11 nucleotides agree with TRBD2. The CDR3 loop spans 17 amino acids. Germline CDR1 and CDR2: SGHRS and YFSETQ. V was pared by 2 bases and J by 4 bases, with 9 bases of the junction left unmatched. DNA of the CDR3: TGCGCCAGCAGCTTCCAAACTAGCGGGGGCCCCGCAGATACGCAGTATTTT. Encoded protein: CASSFQTSGGPADTQYF.

This rearrangement joins TRBV12-5 to TRBJ1-2; TRBD1 agrees at 8 bases. Germline trimming cut 1 base from V and 6 bases from J; bases unmatched to any gene: 1. Germline CDR1 and CDR2: LGHNT and FRNRAP. The CDR3 covers 13 residues. The CDR3 nucleotides are TGTGCTAGTGGTTTGGGGGGACAGGATGGCTACACCTTC. Its protein is CASGLGGQDGYTF.

The chain recombines TRBV15 with TRBJ1-2, with 8 bases lining up with TRBD1. The CDR3 consists of 14 residues. J lost 5 bases, V lost 3 bases, and 5 bases had no gene match. Germline V gene lookup returns CDR1 LNHNV and CDR2 YYDKDF (reference sequence). The CDR3 region has the DNA TGTGCCACCAGCAGCGTACAGGGGGAATATGGCTACACCTTC. This encodes CATSSVQGEYGYTF.

This sequence joins TRBV9 and TRBJ2-5; 9 bases are a match to TRBD2. The germline V gene encodes CDR1 SGDLS and CDR2 YYNGEE. The length of the CDR3 is 14 residues. V was clipped by 10 bases and J by 5 bases; unmatched bases: 12. CDR3: CAPRGGGAGETQYF. DNA of the CDR3: TGTGCCCCCCGCGGCGGGGGGGCCGGGGAGACCCAGTACTTC.

This rearrangement joins TRBV9 to TRBJ2-7; TRBD1 matches at 7 bases. The CDR3 covers 13 residues. Germline V CDR1 and CDR2: SGDLS, YYNGEE. With 4 bases clipped from V and 4 bases from J, the junction kept 5 bases outside the gene matches. DNA of the CDR3: TGTGCCAGCAGCCCGAGACAGGGTTACGAGCAGTACTTC. It translates to CASSPRQGYEQYF.

The rearrangement links TRBV5-6 to TRBJ2-1; 7 bases are a match to TRBD2. Germline assignment: CDR1 SGHDT and CDR2 YYEEEE. The CDR3 consists of 18 residues. With V trimmed by 0 bases and J by 12 bases, 21 bases remained unmatched. In nucleotides, the CDR3 is TGTGCCAGCAGCTTGGAGGTTGGGAGCGGGGTGGGTCTTGGTACGCAGTTCTTC. It is translated as CASSLEVGSGVGLGTQFF.

V is TRBV30 and J is TRBJ2-5; TRBD2 matches 15 bases. The junction had 14 bases not matched to a gene; V was cut back by 8 bases and J by 7 bases. Germline lookup yields CDR1 GTSNPN and CDR2 SVGIG (reference sequence). The CDR3 is made up of 16 amino acids. The CDR3 is CAGGLAGGHLRGTQYF. The CDR3 DNA is TGTGCCGGGGGACTAGCGGGGGGTCACCTCCGGGGGACCCAGTACTTC. The whole variable domain, remainder taken from reference TRBV30 and TRBJ2-5, is SQTIHQWPATLVQPVGSPLSLECTVEGTSNPNLYWYRQAAGRGLQLLFYSVGIGQISSEVPQNLSASRPQDRQFILSSKKLLLSDSGFYLCAGGLAGGHLRGTQYFGPGTRLLVL.

The V call is TRBV6-5, the J call TRBJ2-5; a possible D gene is TRBD2 (5 bases). CDR1 is MNHEY and CDR2 is SVGAGI in the germline V gene. This CDR3 is 14 amino acids long. Between the trimmed V and J ends, which lost 5 bases and 0 bases, there was a span of 10 bases. The CDR3 DNA is TGTGCCAGCAGTCGAATAGCGTACCAAGAGACCCAGTACTTC. Translation: CASSRIAYQETQYF.

The chain couples TRBV12-5 to TRBJ1-4; 12 bases are shared with TRBD1. The germline gives CDR1 LGHNT, CDR2 FRNRAP. The trim removed 5 bases at V and 7 bases at J, leaving 11 bases unmatched. The CDR3 is made up of 17 amino acids. The CDR3 nucleotides read TGTGCTAGTGGTGCCAGGGACAGGGGGCTTCGGAGTGAAAAACTGTTTTTT. Its translation: CASGARDRGLRSEKLFF.

The chain joins TRBV7-9 to TRBJ2-7; 9 nucleotides align to TRBD1. V shed 4 bases and J 3 bases; nucleotides not matched to a gene: 4. From germline, CDR1 is SEHNR and CDR2 FQNEAQ (reference sequence). The CDR3 consists of 14 residues. Here the CDR3 reads CASSSRDRDYEQYF. The DNA for the CDR3 is TGTGCCAGCAGCTCCCGGGACAGGGACTACGAGCAGTACTTC. Complete variable domain (other parts from reference TRBV7-9 and TRBJ2-7): DTGVSQNPRHKITKRGQNVTFRCDPISEHNRLYWYRQTLGQGPEFLTYFQNEAQLEKSRLLSDRFSAERPKGSFSTLEIQRTEQGDSAMYLCASSSRDRDYEQYFGPGTRLTVT.